Following are 14 T cell receptor beta chains from one sample sequenced in a study of T-cell memory formation after mild COVID-19 (dated by TCRdb to about 2021). Receptor amplification or capture employed 5' RACE. TCRdb records Illumina NovaSeq 6000 as the sequencer. The raw public reads went through TCRdb reprocessing: fastp at Q25, MiXCR clone calling, in-frame beta chains kept. Rows are combined by CDR3 protein, so each entry shows the most common genes and DNA. For this sample the table gives about 390,000 distinct CDR3 sequences, of which approximately 16% were detected only once. 20% to 25% of the sample is in the top ten clones. Sequences were obtained from PBMCs or a T cell subset sorted from them (not recorded which). Source of these receptors: a man between 18 and 35 years old who had mild COVID-19 (a few samples of this study predate the infection). The sample titles of this study are shuffled in the database, so cell type and time point are left out; the donor was told from shared clones.

V gene TRBV10-2 combines with J gene TRBJ2-5; D is uncertain. V was clipped by 8 bases and J by 5 bases, with 15 bases between them. Germline lookup yields CDR1 WSHSY and CDR2 SAAADI. The CDR3 contains 13 residues. CDR3 loop: CASGRLLGETQYF. Here the CDR3 DNA reads TGCGCCAGCGGCCGGCTCCTAGGGGAGACCCAGTACTTC.

This clonotype was counted only a few times. The rearrangement uses TRBV6-5 and TRBJ1-6; TRBD1 might be the D (5 bases). CDR1 and CDR2 (germline): MNHEY, SVGAGI. This CDR3 contains 16 residues. The V and J ends lost 2 bases and 0 bases respectively, with 8 bases between them. In DNA form, the CDR3 reads TGTGCCAGCAGTTACAATCAGGGCTCCTATAATTCACCCCTCCACTTT. Encoded protein: CASSYNQGSYNSPLHF.

This chain links TRBV6-5 with TRBJ2-3, with TRBD1 matching 8 bases. Germline CDR1 reads MNHEY; CDR2 reads SVGAGI. J lost 0 bases, V lost 4 bases, and 6 bases had no gene match. The CDR3 spans 16 residues. The CDR3 loop reads CASSFRTGSSTDTQYF. The CDR3 coding sequence is TGTGCCAGCAGTTTCAGGACAGGGTCAAGCACAGATACGCAGTATTTT.

In this sample, this clonotype turned up a few times. The chain employs TRBV4-1 and TRBJ1-6, with 8 positions matching TRBD1. The ends lost 4 bases at V and 13 bases at J; junction bases unmatched: 12. Germline V gene sequence: CDR1 MGHRA, CDR2 YSYEKL. The CDR3 contains 15 residues. CDR3 coding DNA: TGCGCCAGCAGCCTCAAGGAGACAGGGGCCAATCCCCTCCACTTT. Translated, it gives CASSLKETGANPLHF.

This clonotype was picked up one time. The rearrangement joins TRBV6-2 or TRBV6-3 to TRBJ2-7; TRBD1 matches at 7 bases. This CDR3 is 15 amino acids long. Looked up from germline, CDR1 is MNHEY and CDR2 is SVGEGT. The ends lost 2 bases at V and 8 bases at J; junction bases unmatched: 12. As DNA, the CDR3 is TGTGCCAGCAGTTACGCGAGGGGGCCCCTCGGGAAGCAGTACTTC. Encoded protein: CASSYARGPLGKQYF.

The V and J genes are TRBV5-8 and TRBJ2-3; no firm D call. Germline V lookup: CDR1 SGHTS, CDR2 YDEGEE. V was trimmed by 4 bases and J by 5 bases, leaving 23 bases between them. The CDR3 contains 17 residues. CDR3 DNA: TGTGCCAGCAGCCCGTTCAGGCAGAGGACCTTTGGAGATACGCAGTATTTT. Protein: CASSPFRQRTFGDTQYF.

This clonotype was observed a handful of times. The rearrangement uses TRBV12-3 or TRBV12-4 and TRBJ2-1; maybe TRBD1 (6 bases). CDR3 length equals 14 residues. V was clipped by 5 bases and J by 5 bases, with 13 bases between them. DNA of the CDR3: TGTGCCAGCAGTGGGGGACACAGGAACAATGAGCAGTTCTTC. It encodes CASSGGHRNNEQFF.

J is TRBJ2-1 and V is TRBV7-6, with D possibly TRBD2 on 6 matching bases. Germline values: CDR1 SGHVS, CDR2 FNYEAQ. Between the trimmed V and J ends, which lost 2 bases and 10 bases, there was a span of 12 bases. CDR3 length: 13 amino acids. This CDR3 reads CASSLTLAWEQFF. CDR3 nucleotide sequence: TGTGCCAGCAGCTTAACACTAGCATGGGAGCAGTTCTTC. The full variable domain, its missing parts supplied by reference TRBV7-6 and TRBJ2-1, is GAGVSQSPRYKVTKRGQDVALRCDPISGHVSLYWYRQALGQGPEFLTYFNYEAQQDKSGLPNDRFSAERPEGSISTLTIQRTEQRDSAMYRCASSLTLAWEQFFGPGTRLTVL.

The V and J genes are TRBV12-3 or TRBV12-4 and TRBJ2-7, with TRBD1 matching 11 bases. Unmatched junction bases numbered 3, after V lost 3 bases and J lost 2 bases. This CDR3 has 15 amino acids. The CDR3 loop reads CASSFPGQGAYEQYF. The CDR3 nucleotides are TGTGCCAGCAGTTTTCCGGGACAGGGGGCCTACGAGCAGTACTTC.

J is TRBJ2-1 and V is TRBV7-8; D call uncertain. Per the germline V gene, CDR1 is SGHVS and CDR2 is FQNEAQ. The CDR3 has 15 residues. The ends were cut back, 0 bases at V and 5 bases at J, with 11 bases in the middle. CDR3: CASSLARVLNNEQFF. For the CDR3, the DNA is TGTGCCAGCAGCTTAGCACGGGTTCTGAACAATGAGCAGTTCTTC.

This clonotype was counted between two and nine times. The chain employs TRBV4-1 and TRBJ2-5; unclear D gene. The CDR3 is 13 amino acids. The ends were cut back, 2 bases at V and 3 bases at J, with 7 bases in the middle. Germline CDR1 and CDR2: MGHRA and YSYEKL. This CDR3 reads CASSQTPEETQYF. The CDR3 bases are TGCGCCAGCAGCCAAACTCCGGAAGAGACCCAGTACTTC.

Here the CDR3 DNA reads TGCGCCAGCAGCCGGGACAGGGGATTGGGTCAGCCCCAGCATTTT. Its translation is CASSRDRGLGQPQHF. The chain employs TRBV4-3 and TRBJ1-5; TRBD1 agrees at 10 bases. This CDR3 region has 15 residues. V shed 4 bases and J 6 bases; nucleotides not matched to a gene: 6. Germline V gives CDR1 LGHNA, CDR2 YSLEER.

Ten or more counts support this clonotype. This chain joins TRBV7-9 and TRBJ1-1; the D is unclear. The CDR3 totals 14 residues. The V end was cut by 3 bases, the J end by 1 base, with 9 bases between. Germline assignment: CDR1 SEHNR and CDR2 FQNEAQ (reference sequence). The CDR3 nucleotides are TGTGCCAGCAGCTTTGAAGGAAAGAACACTGAAGCTTTCTTT. This sequence encodes CASSFEGKNTEAFF.

This clonotype was seen more than once but under ten times. The rearrangement joins TRBV5-8 to TRBJ2-3; 7 bases are shared with TRBD2. This CDR3 has 15 amino acids. Trimming took 2 bases from V and 2 from J; bases not matched to a gene: 5. Germline CDR1 reads SGHTS; CDR2 reads YDEGEE. CDR3 sequence (DNA): TGTGCCAGCAGCTTCGGAAGCGGGGTCACAGATACGCAGTATTTT. Protein: CASSFGSGVTDTQYF.